This TCR beta chain is drawn from a study of identifying expanded T cells in peripheral blood. Study results and limitations: Differentially abundant clones: about 1.1 between replicates, about 15 at around 14 days, approximately 19 at four. Variance in clone template counts between roughly two-week samples significantly increased with total template count across all healthy donors.

After removal of 4 bases from V and 2 bases from J, the junction contained 4 bases not matched to a gene. CDR3 length: 14 amino acids. The germline CDR1 and CDR2 sequences are LNHDA and SQIVND (reference sequence). As concerns this clone: Its antigen is still unknown.

Profiling relied on immunoSEQ multiplex PCR, and the TCRdb table lists in-frame clones only, not all of them. The sample lists about 94,000 clones; 88% were seen once. Collection occurred without any documented infections or immune events in donors. This clonotype was sampled from a person aged 18 to 70 in good health. The rearrangement uses TRBV19 and TRBJ1-2; 7 nucleotides match TRBD1. The sequenced sample consisted of blood. The CDR3 nucleotides read TGTGCCAGTAGTACCCCGGGACAGAACTATGGCTACACCTTC. Residues: CASSTPGQNYGYTF.